Reported below is one T cell receptor (beta chain). These data are taken from a study of technical replicates of blood from a handful of donors. Libraries were prepared by immunoSEQ multiplex PCR; TCRdb keeps only in-frame clonotypes and omits some of them. The sample consists of 75,000 to 95,000 clones, about 90% of them appearing once. This TCR came from a human donor in good health. The sample taken for sequencing was T cells isolated from PBMCs.

The DNA for the CDR3 is TGTGCCAGCAGCCAGAAGATGTACGGGGGTGAATCGTTCTCCTACGAGCAGTACTTC. This codes for CASSQKMYGGESFSYEQYF. The chain has TRBV11-1 and TRBJ2-7, with D tentatively TRBD2 (6 bases). The CDR3 is 19 residues long. V was cut by 5 bases and J by 0 bases, with 26 bases left in between. Looked up from germline, CDR1 is SGHAT and CDR2 is FQDESV (reference sequence). Complete variable domain (other parts from reference TRBV11-1 and TRBJ2-7): EAEVAQSPRYKITEKSQAVAFWCDPISGHATLYWYRQILGQGPELLVQFQDESVVDDSQLPKDRFSAERLKGVDSTLKIQPAELGDSAMYLCASSQKMYGGESFSYEQYFGPGTRLTVT.